This T cell receptor beta chain was documented in a study of sequential checkpoint blockade in melanoma. Generated by immunoSEQ multiplex PCR, the TCRdb table keeps only in-frame clones and is missing some. The data show more than 35,000 clones, with approximately 91% seen just once and roughly an eighth held by the top ten. Trimming cost V 2 bases and J 0 bases, with 8 bases left between them. Germline lookup yields CDR1 SGHDT and CDR2 YYEEEE. This CDR3 is built from 14 residues. Treatment here: randomized to nivolumab then ipilimumab (arm A) or the reverse (arm B). The specimen comprised CD8+ T cells sorted from blood (inferred from file names), sampled from a patient given nivolumab and ipilimumab in sequence. The sequence was obtained from a human donor with melanoma. V is TRBV5-6 and J is TRBJ1-2; D gene unclear. The CDR3 sequence is CASSFERSNYGYTF. The CDR3 DNA reads as TGTGCCAGCAGCTTTGAGAGATCTAACTATGGCTACACCTTC.